Below, one TCR beta chain is given with its context. The clone's antigen remains unknown. No base qualities exist here, and no much larger clone lies one base off it. The immunoSEQ Assay, a bias-controlled multiplex PCR, was used to amplify TCRbeta CDR3 regions from genomic DNA. The study's own analysis went as follows. Within the assay, amplification of reference gene primers was used to estimate how many nucleated cells each sample contained. To quantify the absolute abundance of each unique TCRbeta CDR3 rearrangement, sequence reads were collapsed and filtered. Productive Simpson clonality was computed per sample as the square root of Simpson's diversity index over productive rearrangements. Imported from immuneACCESS, the table was reduced by TCRdb to in-frame sequences with V and J called. These copies leave out some clones; in studies compared against another copy, an unresolved V gene accounts for under half, and the cause of the remainder is not known. V, J and clone size are taken as reported in that table, and D and trimming were inferred from the DNA itself. This sample lists 150,000 to 250,000 clones; roughly 94% were detected once. The ten largest clonotypes hold approximately 0.8% of the sample.

One collaborating source in Seattle enrolled patients while the patients were actively infected and followed the patients over time throughout the course of disease. The collaborating institutions used their own protocols to collect whole blood in K2EDTA tubes. For TCRbeta analysis, collaborators shipped samples in one of three forms: frozen whole blood, isolated PBMCs, or DNA extracted from either of those sample types. The record originates from a study of blood T cell repertoires in COVID-19 (dated by TCRdb to the early 2020s). For the study in its entirety: Samples from collaborators originated in the United States, Italy and Spain and spanned both the acute and convalescent phases of COVID-19. The prospective study material was composed of cDNA or gDNA derived from T cells, B-cell-depleted T cells, or PBMCs. Subjects who had been exposed to COVID-19, were actively infected with it, or had recovered from it provided the deeply sampled blood TCRbeta repertoires that made up the dataset. The repertoires were released in a freely available public database meant as a resource for research on the immune response to SARS-CoV-2. The samples were drawn from the first 160 participants of the ongoing ImmuneRACE study and from 1,254 subjects provided by 6 global collaborators. Sample metadata almost always included a de-identified subject ID, COVID-19 status, age in years and sex. Where available, HLA class I and class II types were obtained from metadata supplied by the sample provider rather than from assay-based typing. The investigation overall reported the following: Clinical and demographic metadata were provided uncurated, with the amount varying by source and participant.

V lost 6 bases and J lost 6 bases; the stretch between them is 14 bases long. The CDR3 starts with the cysteine, ends with the phenylalanine, and has 14 residues. CDR3 DNA only is kept here, 42 bases in frame from base 1. CDR1 SNHLY and CDR2 FYNNEI were looked up in the germline V gene. This TCR came from a man aged 25 to 40 with COVID-19, enrolled during active disease. Specimen: peripheral blood. The chain is encoded by TRBV2 joined to TRBJ2-2, and possibly TRBD1, on 6 matching bases. The CDR3 region has the sequence CASSLQGFSGELFF. The nucleotides are TGTGCCAGCAGCTTACAGGGTTTTTCCGGGGAGCTGTTTTTT.